This record concerns one T cell receptor beta chain sequence. A junction boundary mismatches the germline segment, possibly from a read error. The sample originates from a study of CD8+CD57+ T cells in acquired aplastic anemia. Germline CDR1 and CDR2: SGHVS and FQNEAQ. This CDR3 is 14 amino acids long. Genomic DNA, serving as template, underwent TCR beta VDJ and CDR3 profiling. Each CDR3 protein gets one entry after TCRdb re-called the reads with MiXCR. Of hundreds of thousands of distinct CDR3 sequences in the sample, just under 70% were seen once. This chain uses TRBV7-8 with TRBJ1-2; D is possibly TRBD1 (5 bases). This TCR derives from a human donor in good health, serving as a control. Source material: sorted CD4+, CD8+, or CD8+CD57+ T cells (not recorded which) from PBMCs. The CDR3 DNA follows: TGTGCCAGCAGCTTAGAGCTCGGGACTGTCTGCGAGCAGTTC. It translates to CASSLELGTVCEQF.